A selection of T cell receptor beta chains follows, all from one sample in a study of blood T cell repertoires in COVID-19. Generated by immunoSEQ multiplex PCR, the TCRdb table keeps only in-frame clones and is missing some. The sample records 150,000 to 170,000 clones, roughly four fifths being singletons. Sequences were obtained from peripheral blood. The receptors here all came from a woman of 80 years or more with acute or convalescent COVID-19. CDR3s include the opening cysteine and the closing phenylalanine or tryptophan. D genes are given only for firm matches. Clone size is shown for a subset of rows, as once, few, many or a class of expanded clone.

v_call	clone_size	d_call	j_call	cdr3_nt	cdr3_aa
TRBV7-9	NA	TRBD2	TRBJ2-1	TGTGCCAGCAGCCCGGGACTAGCGGGAGTCTACAATGAGCAGTTCTTC	CASSPGLAGVYNEQFF
TRBV5-1	NA	NA	TRBJ1-1	TGCGCCAGCAGCTTGGCAGGGGCCGGGAACACTGAAGCTTTCTTT	CASSLAGAGNTEAFF
TRBV5-1	few	NA	TRBJ1-5	TGCGCCAGCAGCTTAGGGTTGGGAGGTCAGCCCCAGCATTTT	CASSLGLGGQPQHF
TRBV6-5	once	NA	TRBJ1-1	TGTGCCAGCTCCCCCCAGGGCTACACTGAAGCTTTCTTT	CASSPQGYTEAFF
TRBV7-8	once	TRBD1	TRBJ2-7	TGTGCCAGCAGCCCTGAAACGACAGGGTCGGGCTCCTACGAGCAGTACTTC	CASSPETTGSGSYEQYF
TRBV7-2	few	NA	TRBJ1-1	TGTGCTACCAACCGGGGAGTGAACACTGAAGCTTTCTTT	CATNRGVNTEAFF
TRBV6-5	NA	NA	TRBJ2-4	TGTGCCAGCAGCGATAGCGGAACGGAAAACATTCAGTACTTC	CASSDSGTENIQYF
TRBV18	NA	NA	TRBJ1-1	TGTGCCAGCTCACCAATGGAGGGCACTGAAGCTTTCTTT	CASSPMEGTEAFF
TRBV28	NA	TRBD2	TRBJ2-4	TGTGCCAGCAGGTCTCCGGGCGGGGGGGCCAAAAACATTCAGTACTTC	CASRSPGGGAKNIQYF
TRBV6-5	NA	TRBD1	TRBJ1-1	TGTGCCAGCAGTTTTCAACAGGGGAAAACGGGTGAAGCTTTCTTT	CASSFQQGKTGEAFF
TRBV5-1	NA	NA	TRBJ1-2	TGCGCCAGCAGCTTAAACACCGGGACAAGGGAAGGTGAAGGCTACACCTTC	CASSLNTGTREGEGYTF
TRBV19	NA	NA	TRBJ1-2	TGTGCCAGTAGTAACACAGGGAACTATGGCTACACCTTC	CASSNTGNYGYTF
TRBV6-5	NA	TRBD1	TRBJ1-1	TGTGCCAGCAGTTACCCCGGGACAGATGAAGCTTTCTTT	CASSYPGTDEAFF
TRBV7-6	NA	TRBD2	TRBJ2-6	TGTGCCAGCAGCTTAAAGGTGGGAGGGCCTACGGCTGGGGCCAACGTCCTGACTTTC	CASSLKVGGPTAGANVLTF
TRBV6-5	NA	TRBD1	TRBJ1-1	TGTGCCAGCAGTTACGAGGGACAGCGGAACACTGAAGCTTTCTTT	CASSYEGQRNTEAFF
TRBV5-1	NA	TRBD2	TRBJ2-5	TGCGCCAGCAGCATGAGGACTAGCGGGAGTTCCGAGACCCAGTACTTC	CASSMRTSGSSETQYF
TRBV28	NA	TRBD1	TRBJ2-1	TGTGCCAGCCCCCCGATCAATAGACAGGGGGCCTACAATGAGCAGTTCTTC	CASPPINRQGAYNEQFF
TRBV6-5	once	NA	TRBJ1-4	TGTGCCAGCAGTCAAAGGGGACACCTCAATGAAAAACTGTTTTTT	CASSQRGHLNEKLFF
TRBV5-4	NA	TRBD2	TRBJ2-2	TGTGCCAGCAGCCCCACCCGCGGGGGGCCCACCGGGGAGCTGTTTTTT	CASSPTRGGPTGELFF